A single sample gave rise to the 19 T cell receptor beta chains below, sequenced in a study of PD-L1 blockade in urothelial cancer. Clones were read by immunoSEQ multiplex PCR, and TCRdb kept only the in-frame ones, dropping some. The sample includes 40,000 or so clones, 75% to 85% of them seen just once. Time point: pretreatment peripheral blood. Sample: PBMCs, taken around atezolizumab (anti-PD-L1) treatment. These receptor sequences come from a man aged 55 to 70 with urothelial cancer.

V gene TRBV6-1 combines with J gene TRBJ2-7; maybe TRBD1 (5 bases). Germline values: CDR1 MNHNS, CDR2 SASEGT. This CDR3 is built from 14 residues. Trimming stripped 4 bases from V and 2 bases from J, with 12 bases between. The CDR3 loop reads CASSATVFPYEQYF. The CDR3 DNA follows: TGTGCCAGCAGTGCGACAGTTTTCCCCTACGAGCAGTACTTC.

The chain combines TRBV4-2 with TRBJ1-3; maybe TRBD1 (5 bases). V lost 2 bases and J 3 bases, leaving 17 bases between the germline ends. Germline CDR1 and CDR2: LGHNA and YNFKEQ. This CDR3 has 17 residues. Here the CDR3 reads CASSQWPSGGDGNTIYF. CDR3 bases: TGTGCCAGCAGCCAATGGCCCTCGGGGGGAGATGGAAACACCATATATTTT.

This clone came up once. The chain employs TRBV2 and TRBJ2-7, with D possibly matching TRBD1 (6 bases). Trimming stripped 6 bases from V and 0 bases from J, with 15 bases between. The CDR3 is 15 residues long. The germline V gene encodes CDR1 SNHLY and CDR2 FYNNEI. The CDR3 is CASRPNDRSSYEQYF. The CDR3 nucleotides are TGTGCCAGCAGGCCTAACGACAGGTCCTCCTACGAGCAGTACTTC.

This clone was recorded a few times. The gene calls are TRBV7-6 and TRBJ2-3; TRBD1 aligns across 8 bases. The CDR3 totals 16 residues. Germline V CDR1 and CDR2: SGHVS, FNYEAQ. Trimming at V came to 0 bases and at J to 4 bases, leaving 6 bases not matched to a gene. This CDR3 is CASSLARAGGADTQYF. As DNA, the CDR3 is TGTGCCAGCAGCTTAGCCAGGGCAGGGGGCGCAGATACGCAGTATTTT.

The V and J genes are TRBV29-1 and TRBJ2-4; a weak D match, TRBD2 (6 bases). V lost 1 base, J lost 6 bases, and 19 bases lay in between. Per the germline V gene, CDR1 is SQVTM and CDR2 is ANQGSEA. The CDR3 has 16 amino acids. In DNA, the CDR3 is TGCAGCGTTGAAGTGAGAGGAGGGGAACAGATAAACATTCAGTACTTC. This gives the protein CSVEVRGGEQINIQYF.

The chain recombines TRBV19 with TRBJ2-7; D is unresolved. In germline, CDR1 is LNHDA, CDR2 SQIVND (reference sequence). Deletions cut 4 bases from V and 0 bases from J, with 13 bases between. The CDR3 covers 15 residues. The CDR3 sequence: CASSTVGGSSYEQYF. The CDR3 bases are TGTGCCAGTAGTACCGTCGGCGGAAGCTCCTACGAGCAGTACTTC.

With regard to this clone: One junction end does not reproduce the germline sequence, and a read error may be involved. The chain recombines TRBV30 with TRBJ1-1; 7 nucleotides line up with TRBD1. Germline CDR1 GTSNPN, CDR2 SVGIG (reference sequence). The CDR3 loop spans 16 amino acids. The CDR3 coding sequence is TGTGCCTGCCGGGGGGGGAACGGACAGGAGAACATTGAAGCTTTCTTT. This codes for CACRGGNGQENIEAFF.

The chain employs TRBV2 and TRBJ1-6, with D unresolved. Germline CDR1 and CDR2: SNHLY and FYNNEI. The CDR3 sequence is 13 residues long. Trimming removed 4 bases from V and 12 bases from J, with 13 bases in between. The CDR3 spells CASSGEGGGPLHF. The CDR3 bases are TGTGCCAGCAGTGGTGAGGGCGGCGGACCCCTCCACTTT.

The J gene is TRBJ1-1, the V gene TRBV28; D is unresolved. This CDR3 is 15 amino acids long. Between the trimmed V and J ends, which lost 4 bases and 3 bases, there was a span of 15 bases. Looked up from germline, CDR1 is MDHEN and CDR2 is SYDVKM. As DNA, the CDR3 is TGTGCCAGCAGTTCACGACGAGGGTTGGACACTGAAGCTTTCTTT. This sequence encodes CASSSRRGLDTEAFF.

V and J are TRBV7-2 and TRBJ2-1; 7 bases map to TRBD2. Germline V gives CDR1 SGHTA, CDR2 FQGNSA. V trimming: 7 bases; J trimming: 0 bases; junction bases outside the gene matches: 6. CDR3 size: 15 residues. The CDR3 here is CASTKSGASYNEQFF. The CDR3 nucleotides are TGTGCCAGCACCAAGAGCGGGGCCTCCTACAATGAGCAGTTCTTC.

This clone was counted once. The CDR3, as DNA: TGTGCCAGTAGACCTCAGCCCGGGCAGGGGGCAACTAATGAAAAACTGTTTTTT. It codes for CASRPQPGQGATNEKLFF. This chain joins TRBV19 and TRBJ1-4; TRBD1 matches 7 bases. The CDR3 is 18 amino acids. The V segment lost 6 bases and the J segment 0 bases; nucleotides outside the gene matches: 13. Germline CDR1 is LNHDA and CDR2 is SQIVND (reference sequence).

The chain recombines TRBV25-1 with TRBJ2-5; tentative D call: TRBD2 (5 bases). Trimming cost V 9 bases and J 5 bases, with 13 bases left between them. Germline-derived CDR1 and CDR2 are MGHDK and SYGVNS. This CDR3 is built from 12 residues. The CDR3 DNA sequence: TGTGCCAGTCTAGAGGGCGCGGAGACCCAGTACTTC. Translated, it gives CASLEGAETQYF.

The chain employs TRBV29-1 and TRBJ2-2, with 10 positions matching TRBD1. V trimming: 6 bases; J trimming: 5 bases; junction bases outside the gene matches: 9. The CDR3 is made up of 15 amino acids. In germline, CDR1 is SQVTM, CDR2 ANQGSEA. CDR3 nucleotides: TGCAGCGTGAAGACCCCGGGACAGGGGACCGGGGAGCTGTTTTTT. Translated: CSVKTPGQGTGELFF.

The genes are TRBV5-8 and TRBJ2-1, with D maybe TRBD1 (6 bases). Trimming shortened V by 5 bases and J by 8 bases, and 20 bases separated the two germline ends. The CDR3 spans 15 residues. CDR1 and CDR2 from the germline V gene are SGHTS and YDEGEE. CDR3 sequence: CASSTKDAGVDEQFF. The CDR3 DNA reads as TGTGCCAGCAGTACCAAGGACGCAGGGGTTGATGAGCAGTTCTTC.

The J gene is TRBJ2-5, the V gene TRBV28, with 8 bases lining up with TRBD1. This CDR3 has 15 amino acids. The junction had 7 bases not matched to a gene; V was cut back by 5 bases and J by 2 bases. Germline-derived CDR1 and CDR2 are MDHEN and SYDVKM. The CDR3 coding sequence is TGTGCCAGCAGTCCGAGACAGGGGATTCAAGAGACCCAGTACTTC. It is translated as CASSPRQGIQETQYF.

This clone showed up just once. The genes are TRBV7-8 and TRBJ2-3, with 8 bases lining up with TRBD2. The trim removed 1 base at V and 3 bases at J, leaving 3 bases unmatched. CDR3 length: 15 amino acids. In germline, CDR1 is SGHVS, CDR2 FQNEAQ. The CDR3 DNA is TGTGCCAGCAGCTTAGTTAGCGGGGCAACAGATACGCAGTATTTT. Its protein product is CASSLVSGATDTQYF. The full variable domain, rest sourced from reference TRBV7-8 and TRBJ2-3, is GAGVSQSPRYKVAKRGQDVALRCDPISGHVSLFWYQQALGQGPEFLTYFQNEAQLDKSGLPSDRFFAERPEGSVSTLKIQRTQQEDSAVYLCASSLVSGATDTQYFGPGTRLTVL.

This chain joins TRBV28 and TRBJ1-1; no clear D gene. CDR3 length: 12 residues. CDR1 is MDHEN, CDR2 SYDVKM, per germline. V was cut by 11 bases and J by 3 bases, with 13 bases left in between. The CDR3 spells CAGQDGDTEAFF. In nucleotides, the CDR3 is TGTGCCGGGCAGGACGGGGACACTGAAGCTTTCTTT.

The V gene is TRBV4-2, the J gene TRBJ2-5; tentatively, D is TRBD1 (5 bases). This CDR3 region has 15 residues. V dropped 2 bases and J dropped 2 bases, with 12 bases sitting between them. Germline V gene lookup returns CDR1 LGHNA and CDR2 YNFKEQ. The CDR3 coding sequence is TGTGCCAGCAGCCAACAGGCTAGGGGACAAGAGACCCAGTACTTC. Translating gives CASSQQARGQETQYF.

The CDR3 loop reads CASSLSGTGDYGYTF. The CDR3 DNA sequence: TGTGCCAGCAGTCTATCCGGGACAGGGGATTATGGCTACACCTTC. The V call is TRBV6-5, the J call TRBJ1-2; 10 nucleotides agree with TRBD1. The V gene end was trimmed by 5 bases and the J gene end by 5 bases; junction bases not matched to a gene: 8. The CDR3 is made up of 15 amino acids. Germline V lookup: CDR1 MNHEY, CDR2 SVGAGI.